This TCR beta chain emerged from a study of T and B cells in COVID-19 patients (dated by TCRdb to 2018 to 2020). In the study overall: In this study, adaptive immunity was profiled in COVID-19 patients who either had active infection or had recovered, using TRB and IGH repertoire sequencing of peripheral blood. A recovered cohort was made up of 19 patients contributing approximately 20 samples, mostly after mild to moderate COVID-19 managed as outpatients. Median age was around 30 years in the recovered cohort versus about 70 years in the active-infection cohort. Critical illness requiring mechanical ventilation or ECMO was present in about 55% of the roughly 20 patients in the active-infection cohort. In the active-infection cohort, about 90% of the roughly 20 patients had comorbidities linked to unfavorable COVID-19 outcome. The TCR and BCR sequence repository comprised 30 to 40 patients and approximately 69 time points, with over 8 million TCR sequences analysed. A couple of patients were in both the active and recovered cohorts because samples existed from active disease and from after recovery. An age-matched reference group of over 35 healthy donors negative for COVID-19 antibodies served as the comparison for repertoire analyses. As many as 9 follow-up blood samples were taken per patient, and some of the samples covered different disease stages within the same individual.

The sequencer was an Illumina MiSeq. Multiplex PCR with BIOMED2 TRB-A/B primer pools was used to amplify the TRB rearrangements. Two consecutive PCRs added Illumina-compatible adapters and 7-nucleotide sample barcodes to the amplicons. Phusion HS II polymerase was used for all library PCRs. Amplicons were purified from gel with the NucleoSpin Gel and PCR Clean-up kit, quantified on Qubit, and pooled at about 3.7 nM. Amplicon pool quality was checked on an Agilent 2100 Bioanalyzer before Illumina next-generation sequencing. As for the authors' bioinformatics: Annotation of TRB rearrangements was done in MiXCR 3.0.8 with the default MiXCR reference library. Non-productive reads and sequences with fewer than 2 reads were removed, and every unique CDR3 nucleotide sequence was treated as one clone. Clonality, diversity, richness and V-J gene usage were computed in R 3.5.1. GLIPH2 was used to cluster TCRs by CDR3 similarity, and OLGA was used to calculate generation probabilities. GLIPH2 clusters were kept only when the clusters contained at least four unique TCR clonotypes present in at least three individuals. TCRdb took the public reads, trimmed them with fastp at Q25, ran MiXCR for clone calling and kept in-frame beta chains. Under each unique CDR3 protein, matching rows form one entry showing the most common genes and DNA. The V and J calls and clone size come from TCRdb's table, not from the authors' own analysis. The sample has around 25,000 distinct CDR3 sequences on record, about 31% of them singletons. About 1.5% of the sample goes to the ten largest clones.

This clonotype came up once. Its antigen is still unknown. A read error may be the cause here, since a much bigger clone is one base away. Spanning cysteine to phenylalanine, the CDR3 consists of 11 amino acids. Of the read, only the CDR3 DNA is kept; its 33 bases are in frame from base 1. From the germline V gene, CDR1 is MNHEY and CDR2 is SVGAGI. V is pared back by 6 bases and J by 5 bases, with 8 bases lying between the germline termini. TRB repertoires were amplified from roughly 250-500 ng of genomic DNA extracted from blood. Overall study results and their limits: Specific T cell subsets (CD4+/Treg/CD8+) and sorted SARS-CoV-2-responsive or tetramer+ T cells had not yet been sequenced, and the corresponding sequencing experiments were ongoing. Few blood samples were available from mildly ill patients while symptoms were present or from severe cases at early time points. In active COVID-19, TRB repertoires were highly clonal, while at recovery, diversity and richness increased above the levels seen in healthy donors. In patients with COVID-19, the usage of TRBV/TRBJ genes was reported to be strongly skewed. The reported TCR clusters were said to need prospective validation before any clinical use. The size of the cohort was considered insufficient for assessing HLA contributions to COVID-19 susceptibility or severity. A total of fewer than 2,500 TCR clusters were exclusive to the recovered cohort, and approximately 31 of those clusters were low-pGen clusters.

Sequencing was carried out using blood. The sequence derives from a human donor who had recovered from COVID-19. The V and J genes are TRBV6-5 and TRBJ2-7; the D gene cannot be resolved beyond TRBD1 or TRBD2, each matching 5 bases. The sequenced DNA is TGTGCCAGCAGGAAGGGACACGAGCAGTACTTC. This sequence encodes CASRKGHEQYF.